These T cell receptor beta chains were read from a single sample in a study of T cell responses to AZD1222 COVID-19 vaccine. Using immunoSEQ multiplex PCR, the repertoire was profiled, and TCRdb retains in-frame clones only, with some absent. This sample has tens of thousands of clones, with roughly 88% found just once. Sequencing used peripheral blood, obtained 28 days after the second AZD1222 dose. The receptors were gathered from an adult who received the AZD1222 COVID-19 vaccine. The CDR3 runs from the conserved cysteine through the conserved F or W. The order of the fields is D gene, J gene, V gene, clone size, CDR3 protein, CDR3 DNA. A D gene is named only where the DNA matches it firmly. Size tells how often a clone was seen (once, few, many) or the class of an expanded clone, and some rows leave it out.

D gene: .; J gene: TRBJ2-1; V gene: TRBV10-3; clone size: .; CDR3 protein: CAISTESYNEQFF; CDR3 DNA: TGTGCCATCAGTACCGAGTCCTACAATGAGCAGTTCTTC
D gene: .; J gene: TRBJ2-1; V gene: TRBV14; clone size: .; CDR3 protein: CASSQITGKNSDEQFF; CDR3 DNA: TGTGCCAGCAGCCAGATTACAGGGAAAAACTCCGATGAGCAGTTCTTC
D gene: TRBD1; J gene: TRBJ1-3; V gene: TRBV28; clone size: .; CDR3 protein: CASSNRGLFSGNTIYF; CDR3 DNA: TGTGCCAGCAGTAACAGGGGTCTCTTTTCTGGAAACACCATATATTTT
D gene: TRBD1; J gene: TRBJ2-7; V gene: TRBV19; clone size: few; CDR3 protein: CASSARQGTHEQYF; CDR3 DNA: TGTGCCAGTAGTGCCAGACAGGGTACCCACGAGCAGTACTTC
D gene: .; J gene: TRBJ1-1; V gene: TRBV29-1; clone size: few; CDR3 protein: CSVDGQAPYEAFF; CDR3 DNA: TGCAGCGTTGACGGGCAGGCCCCCTATGAAGCTTTCTTT
D gene: TRBD1; J gene: TRBJ1-2; V gene: TRBV28; clone size: .; CDR3 protein: CASSFPRGLDYGYTF; CDR3 DNA: TGTGCCAGCAGTTTTCCGAGGGGGCTCGACTATGGCTACACCTTC
D gene: .; J gene: TRBJ2-5; V gene: TRBV11-2; clone size: .; CDR3 protein: CASSFGGAETQYF; CDR3 DNA: TGTGCCAGCAGCTTTGGCGGGGCAGAGACCCAGTACTTC
D gene: TRBD1; J gene: TRBJ2-5; V gene: TRBV5-4; clone size: .; CDR3 protein: CASSFAGTGQETQYF; CDR3 DNA: TGTGCCAGCAGCTTCGCCGGGACAGGGCAAGAGACCCAGTACTTC
D gene: TRBD2; J gene: TRBJ2-1; V gene: TRBV24-1; clone size: .; CDR3 protein: CAPAGGGSYNEQFF; CDR3 DNA: TGTGCCCCCGCCGGCGGGGGATCCTACAATGAGCAGTTCTTC
D gene: TRBD2; J gene: TRBJ2-1; V gene: TRBV4-1; clone size: .; CDR3 protein: CASSQVVAGGLSSYNEQFF; CDR3 DNA: TGCGCCAGCAGCCAAGTGGTAGCGGGGGGCCTGAGCTCCTACAATGAGCAGTTCTTC
D gene: TRBD1; J gene: TRBJ1-2; V gene: TRBV9; clone size: .; CDR3 protein: CASSVEAGGRNYGYTF; CDR3 DNA: TGTGCCAGCAGCGTAGAGGCAGGGGGCAGAAACTATGGCTACACCTTC